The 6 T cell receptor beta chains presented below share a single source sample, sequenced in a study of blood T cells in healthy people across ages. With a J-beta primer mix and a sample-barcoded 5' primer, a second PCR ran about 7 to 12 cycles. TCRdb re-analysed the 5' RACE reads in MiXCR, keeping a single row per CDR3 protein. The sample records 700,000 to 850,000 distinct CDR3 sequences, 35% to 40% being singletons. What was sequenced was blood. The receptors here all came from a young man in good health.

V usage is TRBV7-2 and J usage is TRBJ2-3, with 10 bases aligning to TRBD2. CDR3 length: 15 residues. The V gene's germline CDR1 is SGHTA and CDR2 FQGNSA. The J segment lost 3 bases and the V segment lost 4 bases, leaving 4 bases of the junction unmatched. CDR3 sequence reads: CASSWNSGGTDTQYF. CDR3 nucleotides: TGTGCCAGCAGCTGGAATAGCGGGGGGACAGATACGCAGTATTTT. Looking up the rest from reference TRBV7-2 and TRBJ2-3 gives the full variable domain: GAGVSQSPSNKVTEKGKDVELRCDPISGHTALYWYRQSLGQGLEFLIYFQGNSAPDKSGLPSDRFSAERTGGSVSTLTIQRTQQEDSAVYLCASSWNSGGTDTQYFGPGTRLTVL.

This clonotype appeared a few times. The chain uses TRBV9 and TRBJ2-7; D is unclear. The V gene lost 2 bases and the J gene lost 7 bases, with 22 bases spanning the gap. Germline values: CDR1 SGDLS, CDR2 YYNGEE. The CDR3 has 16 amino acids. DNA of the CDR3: TGTGCCAGCAGCGTGAGTGGGCCACAAGCCTACAATGAGCAGTACTTC. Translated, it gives CASSVSGPQAYNEQYF.

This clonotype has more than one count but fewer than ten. CDR3 sequence (DNA): TGTGCCAGCAGCCGATCAGGGAGGAGCGAAGCTTTCTTT. It encodes CASSRSGRSEAFF. The chain uses TRBV7-3 and TRBJ1-1; tentative D call: TRBD1 (5 bases). The ends were cut back, 5 bases at V and 8 bases at J, with 15 bases in the middle. Germline values: CDR1 SGHTA, CDR2 FQGTGA. The CDR3 extends over 13 amino acids.

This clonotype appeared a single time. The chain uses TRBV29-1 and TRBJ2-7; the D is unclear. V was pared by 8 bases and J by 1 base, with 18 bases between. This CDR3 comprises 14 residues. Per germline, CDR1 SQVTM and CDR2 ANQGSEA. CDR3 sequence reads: CSLLSPRLSYEQYF. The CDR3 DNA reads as TGCAGCCTCTTGAGCCCACGTCTGTCCTACGAGCAGTACTTC.

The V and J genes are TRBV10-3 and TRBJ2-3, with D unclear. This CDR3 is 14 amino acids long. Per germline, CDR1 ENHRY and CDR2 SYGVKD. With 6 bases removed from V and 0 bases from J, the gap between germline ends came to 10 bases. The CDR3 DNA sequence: TGTGCCATCAGGGGTAGCAGCAGCACAGATACGCAGTATTTT. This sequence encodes CAIRGSSSTDTQYF.

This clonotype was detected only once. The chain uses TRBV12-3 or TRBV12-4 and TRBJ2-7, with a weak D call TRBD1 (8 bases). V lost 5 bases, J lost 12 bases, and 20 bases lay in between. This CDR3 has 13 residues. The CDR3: CASSAGDRGVRYF. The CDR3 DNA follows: TGTGCCAGCAGTGCGGGAGACAGGGGAGTGCGGTACTTC.